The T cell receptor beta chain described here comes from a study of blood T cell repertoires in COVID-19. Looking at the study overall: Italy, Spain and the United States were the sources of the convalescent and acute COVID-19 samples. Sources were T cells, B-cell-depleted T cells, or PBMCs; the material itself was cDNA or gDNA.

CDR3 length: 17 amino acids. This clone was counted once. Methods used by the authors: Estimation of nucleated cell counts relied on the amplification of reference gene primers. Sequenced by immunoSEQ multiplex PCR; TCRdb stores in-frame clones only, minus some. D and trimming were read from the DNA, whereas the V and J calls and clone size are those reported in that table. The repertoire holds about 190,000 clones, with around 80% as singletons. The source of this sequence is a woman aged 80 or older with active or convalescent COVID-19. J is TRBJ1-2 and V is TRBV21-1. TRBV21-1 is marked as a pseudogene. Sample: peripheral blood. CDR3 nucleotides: TGTGCCAGCAGCGCGGAAGTTCTGTCCTCAATCGATTATGGCTACACCTTC. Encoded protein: CASSAEVLSSIDYGYTF.